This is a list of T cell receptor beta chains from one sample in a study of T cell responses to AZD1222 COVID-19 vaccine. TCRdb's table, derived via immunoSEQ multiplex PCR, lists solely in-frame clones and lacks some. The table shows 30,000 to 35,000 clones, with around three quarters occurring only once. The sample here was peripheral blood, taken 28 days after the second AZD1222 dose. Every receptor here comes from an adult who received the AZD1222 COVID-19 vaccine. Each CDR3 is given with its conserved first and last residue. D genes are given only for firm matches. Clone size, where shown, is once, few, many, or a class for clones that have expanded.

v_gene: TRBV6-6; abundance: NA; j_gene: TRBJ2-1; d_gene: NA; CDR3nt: TGTGCCAGTGCGGGGCCCGGCTACAATGAGCAGTTCTTC; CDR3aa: CASAGPGYNEQFF
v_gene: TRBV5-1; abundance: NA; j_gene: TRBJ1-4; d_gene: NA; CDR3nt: TGCGCCAGCAGCGTCGGGGCTTCAGCCATCCGCCTCCTTAATGAAAAACTGTTTTTT; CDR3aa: CASSVGASAIRLLNEKLFF
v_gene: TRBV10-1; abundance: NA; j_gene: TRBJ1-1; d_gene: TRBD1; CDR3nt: TGCGCCAGCAGCCCAGGACAGGGCGCATACACTGAAGCTTTCTTT; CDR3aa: CASSPGQGAYTEAFF
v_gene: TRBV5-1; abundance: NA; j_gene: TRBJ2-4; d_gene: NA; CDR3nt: TGCGCCAGCAGCTTGTCCCTGAGCGGGCTAGCCAAAAACATTCAGTACTTC; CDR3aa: CASSLSLSGLAKNIQYF
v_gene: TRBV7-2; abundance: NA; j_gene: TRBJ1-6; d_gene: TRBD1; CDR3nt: TGTGCCAGCAGGGGACCGGGGACAGGGAGTAATTCACCCCTCCACTTT; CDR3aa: CASRGPGTGSNSPLHF
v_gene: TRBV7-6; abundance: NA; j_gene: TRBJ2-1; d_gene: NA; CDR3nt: TGTGCCAGCAGCTTCAAGGCTGATGGGACCGCCTACAATGAGCAGTTCTTC; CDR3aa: CASSFKADGTAYNEQFF
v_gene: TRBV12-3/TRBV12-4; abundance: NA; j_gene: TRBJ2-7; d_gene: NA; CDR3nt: TGTGCCAGCAGTTTTAGGGAGTACGAGCAGTACTTC; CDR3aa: CASSFREYEQYF
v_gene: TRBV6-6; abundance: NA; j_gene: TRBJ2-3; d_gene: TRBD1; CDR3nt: TGTGCCAGTAAGAGACAGGGGAACACAGATACGCAGTATTTT; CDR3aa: CASKRQGNTDTQYF
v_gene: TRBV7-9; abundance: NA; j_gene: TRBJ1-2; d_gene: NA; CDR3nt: TGTGCCAGCAGCTTAGCTGGGAAGGGCGGTTATGGCTACACCTTC; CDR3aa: CASSLAGKGGYGYTF
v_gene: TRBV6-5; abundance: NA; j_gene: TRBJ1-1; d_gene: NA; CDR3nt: TGTGCCAGCAGTTACGGCAAGAACACTGAAGCTTTCTTT; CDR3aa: CASSYGKNTEAFF
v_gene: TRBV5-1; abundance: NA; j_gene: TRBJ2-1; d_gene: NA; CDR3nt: TGCGCCAGCAAGGCAGGCTCCTACAATGAGCAGTTCTTC; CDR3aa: CASKAGSYNEQFF
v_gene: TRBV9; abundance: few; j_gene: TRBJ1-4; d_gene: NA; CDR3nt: TGTGCCAGCAGCGTAGCCGGGGGCGAGCGGGAAAAACTGTTTTTT; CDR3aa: CASSVAGGEREKLFF
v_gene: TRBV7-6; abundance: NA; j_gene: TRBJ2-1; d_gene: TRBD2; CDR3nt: TGTGCCAGCAGCGCTATCCCCTTAGCGGGAGGGAATGAGCAGTTCTTC; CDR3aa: CASSAIPLAGGNEQFF
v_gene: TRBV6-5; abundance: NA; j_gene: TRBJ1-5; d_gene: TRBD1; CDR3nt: TGTGCCAGCAGACAGGGGGCCGTAAGCAATCAGCCCCAGCATTTT; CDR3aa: CASRQGAVSNQPQHF
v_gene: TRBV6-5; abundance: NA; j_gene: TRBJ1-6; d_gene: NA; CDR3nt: TGTGCCAGCAGTTACTCGGAGGGGATCGGTTCACCCCTCCACTTT; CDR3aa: CASSYSEGIGSPLHF
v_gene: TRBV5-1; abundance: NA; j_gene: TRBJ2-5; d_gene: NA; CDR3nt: TGCGCCAGCAGCTTGAAGGGTCTAGATGGAGAGACCCAGTACTTC; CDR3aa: CASSLKGLDGETQYF
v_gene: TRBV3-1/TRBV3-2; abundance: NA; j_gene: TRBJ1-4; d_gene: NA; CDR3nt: TGTGCCAGCAGCCATTCAGACGGACCTGAAAAACTGTTTTTT; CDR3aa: CASSHSDGPEKLFF
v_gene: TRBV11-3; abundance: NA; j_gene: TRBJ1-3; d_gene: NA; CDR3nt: TGTGCCAGCAGCTTATCAGGAAGCTCTGGAAACACCATATATTTT; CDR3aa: CASSLSGSSGNTIYF
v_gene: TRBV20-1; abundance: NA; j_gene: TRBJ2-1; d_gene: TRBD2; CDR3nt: TGCAGTGCTAGTACGGGACTAGCGGGAGGGCGGAATGAGCAGTTCTTC; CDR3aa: CSASTGLAGGRNEQFF
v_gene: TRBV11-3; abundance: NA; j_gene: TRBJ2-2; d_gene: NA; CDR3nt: TGTGCCAGCAGCTTAGAGGGGGCCGGGGAGCTGTTTTTT; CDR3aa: CASSLEGAGELFF
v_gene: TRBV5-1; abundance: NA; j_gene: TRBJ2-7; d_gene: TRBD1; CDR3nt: TGCGCCAGCAGCCATTCCGGGACAGGGACATACGAGCAGTACTTC; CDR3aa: CASSHSGTGTYEQYF
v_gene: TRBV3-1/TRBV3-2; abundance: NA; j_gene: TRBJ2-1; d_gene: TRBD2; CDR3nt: TGTGCCAGCAGCCAGGAAGCTACTAGCGGGGGGTACAATGAGCAGTTCTTC; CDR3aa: CASSQEATSGGYNEQFF
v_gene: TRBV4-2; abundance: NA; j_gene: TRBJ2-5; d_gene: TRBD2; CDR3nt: TGTGCCAGCAGCTCTCAGGGACTAGCGGGAGGAATAGAGACCCAGTACTTC; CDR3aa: CASSSQGLAGGIETQYF
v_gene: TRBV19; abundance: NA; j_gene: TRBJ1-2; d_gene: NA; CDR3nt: TGTGCCAGTAGTTCCCCCAACGGGCGCCTGAACTATGGCTACACCTTC; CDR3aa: CASSSPNGRLNYGYTF
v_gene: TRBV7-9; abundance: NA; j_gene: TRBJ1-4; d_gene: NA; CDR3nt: TGTGCCAGCAGCTTAGACTTAAATGAAAAACTGTTTTTT; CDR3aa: CASSLDLNEKLFF
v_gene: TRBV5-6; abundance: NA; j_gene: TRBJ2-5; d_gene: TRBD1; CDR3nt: TGTGCCAGCAGCCCCGGGACAGTCCTCCAAGAGACCCAGTACTTC; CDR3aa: CASSPGTVLQETQYF
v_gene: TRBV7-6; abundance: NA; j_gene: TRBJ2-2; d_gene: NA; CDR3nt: TGTGCCAGCAGCCCCCGGGGAGTTGAGACCGGGGAGCTGTTTTTT; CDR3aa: CASSPRGVETGELFF
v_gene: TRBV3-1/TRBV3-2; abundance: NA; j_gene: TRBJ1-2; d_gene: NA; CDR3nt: TGTGCCAGCAGCCAAGACGGACAGAACTATGGCTACACCTTC; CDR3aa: CASSQDGQNYGYTF
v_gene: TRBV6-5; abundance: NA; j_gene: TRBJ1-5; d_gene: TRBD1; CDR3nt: TGTGCCAGCAGTATAGGACAGGGTAATCAGCCCCAGCATTTT; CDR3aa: CASSIGQGNQPQHF